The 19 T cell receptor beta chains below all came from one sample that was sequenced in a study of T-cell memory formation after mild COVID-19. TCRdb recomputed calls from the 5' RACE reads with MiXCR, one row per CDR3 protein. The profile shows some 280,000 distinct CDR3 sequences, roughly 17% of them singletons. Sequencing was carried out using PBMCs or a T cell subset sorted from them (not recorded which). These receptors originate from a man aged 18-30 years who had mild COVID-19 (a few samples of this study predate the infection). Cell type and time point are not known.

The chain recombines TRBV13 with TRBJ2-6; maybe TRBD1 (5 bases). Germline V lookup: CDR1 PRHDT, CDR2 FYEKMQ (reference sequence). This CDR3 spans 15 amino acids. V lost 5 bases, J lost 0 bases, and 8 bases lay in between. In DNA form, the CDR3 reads TGTGCCAGCAGCGACAGTTACTCTGGGGCCAACGTCCTGACTTTC. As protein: CASSDSYSGANVLTF.

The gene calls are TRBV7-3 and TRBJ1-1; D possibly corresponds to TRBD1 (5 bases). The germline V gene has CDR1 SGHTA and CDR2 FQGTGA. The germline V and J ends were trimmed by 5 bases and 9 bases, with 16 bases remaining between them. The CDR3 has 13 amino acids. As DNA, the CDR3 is TGTGCCAGCAGCCCCTCCCCGGGGACCCAAGCTTTCTTT. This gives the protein CASSPSPGTQAFF.

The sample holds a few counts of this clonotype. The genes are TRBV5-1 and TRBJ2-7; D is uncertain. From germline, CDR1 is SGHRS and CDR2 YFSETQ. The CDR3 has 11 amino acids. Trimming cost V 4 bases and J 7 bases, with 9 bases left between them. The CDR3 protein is CASSNGREQYV. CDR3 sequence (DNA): TGCGCCAGCAGCAATGGAAGAGAGCAGTACGTC.

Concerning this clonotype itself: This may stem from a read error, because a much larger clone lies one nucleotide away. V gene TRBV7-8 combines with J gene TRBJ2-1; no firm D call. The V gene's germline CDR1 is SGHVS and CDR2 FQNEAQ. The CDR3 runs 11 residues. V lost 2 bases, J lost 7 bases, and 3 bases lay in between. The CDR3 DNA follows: TGTGCCAGCAGCTTAAAAAATGAGCAGTTCTTC. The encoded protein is CASSLKNEQFF. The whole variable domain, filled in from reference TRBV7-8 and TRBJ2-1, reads GAGVSQSPRYKVAKRGQDVALRCDPISGHVSLFWYQQALGQGPEFLTYFQNEAQLDKSGLPSDRFFAERPEGSVSTLKIQRTQQEDSAVYLCASSLKNEQFFGPGTRLTVL.

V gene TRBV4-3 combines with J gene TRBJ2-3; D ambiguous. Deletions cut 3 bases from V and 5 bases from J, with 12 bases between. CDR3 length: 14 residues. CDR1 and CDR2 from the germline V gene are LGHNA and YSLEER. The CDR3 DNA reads TGCGCCAGCAGCCACGGAAACGTGGGAGATACGCAGTATTTT. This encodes CASSHGNVGDTQYF.

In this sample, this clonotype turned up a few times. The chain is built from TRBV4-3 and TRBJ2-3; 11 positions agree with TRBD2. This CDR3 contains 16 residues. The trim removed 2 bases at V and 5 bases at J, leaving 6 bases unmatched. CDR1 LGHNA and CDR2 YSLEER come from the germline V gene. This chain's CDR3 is CASSQSPSGGKDTQYF. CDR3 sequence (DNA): TGCGCCAGCAGCCAAAGCCCTAGCGGGGGGAAAGATACGCAGTATTTT.

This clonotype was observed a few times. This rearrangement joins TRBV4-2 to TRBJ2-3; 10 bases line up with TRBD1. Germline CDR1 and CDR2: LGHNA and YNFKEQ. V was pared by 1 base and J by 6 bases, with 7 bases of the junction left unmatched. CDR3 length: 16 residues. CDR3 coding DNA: TGTGCCAGCAGCCAAGGACAGGGGGCGCAGGGGGATACGCAGTATTTT. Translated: CASSQGQGAQGDTQYF.

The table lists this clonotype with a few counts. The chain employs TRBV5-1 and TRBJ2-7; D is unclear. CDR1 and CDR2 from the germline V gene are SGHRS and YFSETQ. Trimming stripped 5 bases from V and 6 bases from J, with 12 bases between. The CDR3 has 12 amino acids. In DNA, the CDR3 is TGCGCCAGCAGGTTATCGGTTGGCGAGCAGTACTTC. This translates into CASRLSVGEQYF.

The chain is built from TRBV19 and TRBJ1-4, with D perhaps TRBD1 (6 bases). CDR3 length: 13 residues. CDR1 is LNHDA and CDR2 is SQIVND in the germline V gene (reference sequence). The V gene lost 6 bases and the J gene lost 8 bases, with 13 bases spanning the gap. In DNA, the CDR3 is TGTGCCAGTAGCCGGGGGCTGAACGAAAAACTGTTTTTT. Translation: CASSRGLNEKLFF. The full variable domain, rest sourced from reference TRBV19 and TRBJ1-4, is DGGITQSPKYLFRKEGQNVTLSCEQNLNHDAMYWYRQDPGQGLRLIYYSQIVNDFQKGDIAEGYSVSREKKESFPLTVTSAQKNPTAFYLCASSRGLNEKLFFGSGTQLSVL.

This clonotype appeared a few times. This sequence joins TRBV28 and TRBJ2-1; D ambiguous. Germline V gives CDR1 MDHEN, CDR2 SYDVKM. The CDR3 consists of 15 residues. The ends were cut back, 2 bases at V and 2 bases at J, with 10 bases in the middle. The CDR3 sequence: CASSLRENPYNEQFF. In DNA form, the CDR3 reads TGTGCCAGCAGTTTAAGAGAGAACCCCTACAATGAGCAGTTCTTC.

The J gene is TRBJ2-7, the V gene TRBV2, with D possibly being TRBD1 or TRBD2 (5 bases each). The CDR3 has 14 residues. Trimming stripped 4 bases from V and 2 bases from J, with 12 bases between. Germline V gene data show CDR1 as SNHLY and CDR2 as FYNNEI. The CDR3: CASSGFMGAYEQYF. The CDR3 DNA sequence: TGTGCCAGCAGTGGGTTTATGGGGGCCTACGAGCAGTACTTC. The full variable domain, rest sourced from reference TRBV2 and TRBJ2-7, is EPEVTQTPSHQVTQMGQEVILRCVPISNHLYFYWYRQILGQKVEFLVSFYNNEISEKSEIFDDQFSVERPDGSNFTLKIRSTKLEDSAMYFCASSGFMGAYEQYFGPGTRLTVT.

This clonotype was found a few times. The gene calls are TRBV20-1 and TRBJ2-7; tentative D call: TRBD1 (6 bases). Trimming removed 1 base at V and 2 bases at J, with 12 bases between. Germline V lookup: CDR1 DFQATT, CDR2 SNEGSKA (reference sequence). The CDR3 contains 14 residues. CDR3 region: CSARGRQGTYEQYF. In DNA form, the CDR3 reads TGCAGTGCTAGAGGCCGGCAGGGGACCTACGAGCAGTACTTC.

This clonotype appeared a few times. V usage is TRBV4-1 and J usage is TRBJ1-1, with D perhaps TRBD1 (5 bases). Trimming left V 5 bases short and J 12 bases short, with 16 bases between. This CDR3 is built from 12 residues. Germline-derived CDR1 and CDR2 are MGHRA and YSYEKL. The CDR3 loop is CASSEGLSGTFF. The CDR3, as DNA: TGCGCCAGCAGCGAGGGGCTTTCTGGAACTTTCTTT.

CDR3 in amino acids: CASSRTAVYGYTF. CDR3 in DNA: TGTGCCAGCAGCCGGACCGCTGTCTATGGCTACACCTTC. The J gene is TRBJ1-2, the V gene TRBV6-2 or TRBV6-3, with D unclear. Germline V gene data show CDR1 as MNHEY and CDR2 as SVGEGT. V was pared by 6 bases and J by 4 bases, with 12 bases between. The CDR3 has 13 amino acids.

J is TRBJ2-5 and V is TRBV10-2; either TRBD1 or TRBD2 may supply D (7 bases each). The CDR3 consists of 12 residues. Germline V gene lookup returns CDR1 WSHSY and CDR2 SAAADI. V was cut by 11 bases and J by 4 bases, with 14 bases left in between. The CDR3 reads CASGGAPETQYF. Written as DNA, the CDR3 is TGCGCCTCAGGGGGGGCCCCAGAGACCCAGTACTTC.

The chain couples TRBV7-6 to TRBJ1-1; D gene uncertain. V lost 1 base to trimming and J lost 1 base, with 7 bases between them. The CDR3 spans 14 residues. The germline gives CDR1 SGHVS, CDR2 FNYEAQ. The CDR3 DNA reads TGTGCCAGCAGCTTAGTGGATGGGAACACTGAAGCTTTCTTT. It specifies CASSLVDGNTEAFF. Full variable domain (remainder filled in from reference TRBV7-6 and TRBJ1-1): GAGVSQSPRYKVTKRGQDVALRCDPISGHVSLYWYRQALGQGPEFLTYFNYEAQQDKSGLPNDRFSAERPEGSISTLTIQRTEQRDSAMYRCASSLVDGNTEAFFGQGTRLTVV.

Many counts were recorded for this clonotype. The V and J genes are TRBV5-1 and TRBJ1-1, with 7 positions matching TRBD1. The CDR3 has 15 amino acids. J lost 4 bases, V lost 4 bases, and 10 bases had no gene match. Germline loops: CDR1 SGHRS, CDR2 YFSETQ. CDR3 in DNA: TGCGCCAGCAGCGTGGGAAGGGGGCTAGGCACTGAAGCTTTCTTT. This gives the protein CASSVGRGLGTEAFF.

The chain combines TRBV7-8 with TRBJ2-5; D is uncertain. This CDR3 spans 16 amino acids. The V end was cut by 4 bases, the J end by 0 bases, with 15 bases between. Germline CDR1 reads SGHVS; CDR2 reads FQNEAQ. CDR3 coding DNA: TGTGCCAGCAGCTCCGGCTCACTTCAGTACCAAGAGACCCAGTACTTC. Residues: CASSSGSLQYQETQYF.

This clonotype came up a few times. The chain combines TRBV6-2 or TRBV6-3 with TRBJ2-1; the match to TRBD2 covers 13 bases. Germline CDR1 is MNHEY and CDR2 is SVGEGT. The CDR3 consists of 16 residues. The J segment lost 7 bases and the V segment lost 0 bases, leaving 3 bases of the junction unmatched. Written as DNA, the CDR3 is TGTGCCAGCAGTTACTCGGGACTAGCGGGGAATAATGAGCAGTTCTTC. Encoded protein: CASSYSGLAGNNEQFF.